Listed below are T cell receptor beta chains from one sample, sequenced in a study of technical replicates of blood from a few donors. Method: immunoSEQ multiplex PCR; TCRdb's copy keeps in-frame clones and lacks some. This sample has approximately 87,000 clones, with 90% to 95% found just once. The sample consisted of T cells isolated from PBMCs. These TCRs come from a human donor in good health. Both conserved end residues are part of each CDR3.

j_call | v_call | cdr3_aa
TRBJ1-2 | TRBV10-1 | CASSSAGHYGYTF
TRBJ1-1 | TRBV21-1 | CASSKEGTEAFF
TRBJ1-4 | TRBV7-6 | CASSLGPSGGGEKLFF
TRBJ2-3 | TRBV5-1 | CASSLTRISTEPDTQYF
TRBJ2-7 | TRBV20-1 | CSARLGYEQYF
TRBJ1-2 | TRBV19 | CASSPANYGYTF
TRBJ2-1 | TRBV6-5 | CASSVAGLAGGEQFF
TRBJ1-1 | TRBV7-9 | CASSAGTGRFTEAFF
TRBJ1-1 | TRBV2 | CASKAVMNTEAFF
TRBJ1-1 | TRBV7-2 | CASSLVQDGAFEAFF
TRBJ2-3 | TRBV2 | CASSVAGEGDTQYF
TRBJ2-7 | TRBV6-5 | CASSYEGPHGGQYF
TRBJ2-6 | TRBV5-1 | CASSTRDGANVLTF
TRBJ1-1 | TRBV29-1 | CSVEDRITEAFF
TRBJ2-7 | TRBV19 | CASAVRDSSAEQYF
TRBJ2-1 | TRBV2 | CASSEYRRLAGMDEQFF
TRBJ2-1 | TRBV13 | CASSSLGLGSSGRSYNEQFF
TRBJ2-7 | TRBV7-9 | CASSLTGATSYEQYF
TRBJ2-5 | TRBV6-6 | CASSLPWAETQYF
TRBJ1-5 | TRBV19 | CASITRTGDFGFQPQHF
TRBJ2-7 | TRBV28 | CASGTSMGEQYF
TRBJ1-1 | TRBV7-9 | CASSFPPQGRNTEAFF
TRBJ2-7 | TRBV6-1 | CASSERTTYEQYF
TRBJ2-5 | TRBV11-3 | CASSLVGQQETQYF
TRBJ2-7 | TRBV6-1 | CASSDGQAEQYF
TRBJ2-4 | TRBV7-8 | CASSLASGRATFQENIQYF
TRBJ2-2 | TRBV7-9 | CASLIGELFF
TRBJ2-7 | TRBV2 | CASSEGTGAYEQYF
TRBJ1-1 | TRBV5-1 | CASTRGTEAFF
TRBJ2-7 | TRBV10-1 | CASSGSLAGRSSYEQYF
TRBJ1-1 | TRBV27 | CASSLSRTGTGSAFF
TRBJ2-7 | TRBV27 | CASSSTSYEQYF
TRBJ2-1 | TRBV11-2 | CASSLDLTGGYEQFF
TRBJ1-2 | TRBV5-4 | CASSFEERPYGYTF
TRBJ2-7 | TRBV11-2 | CASRKIRGGSSYEQYF
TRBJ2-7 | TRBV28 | CASSLGLAPYEQYF
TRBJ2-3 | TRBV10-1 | CASTGLAGSRRADTQYF
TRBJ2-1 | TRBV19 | CASSGQIGQGLYYEQFF
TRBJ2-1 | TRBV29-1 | CSVGGQGKGNEQFF
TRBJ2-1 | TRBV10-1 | CASSEWHHEQFF
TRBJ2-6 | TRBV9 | CASSVRSSGANVLTF
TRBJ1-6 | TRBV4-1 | CASRPKIPWDRGDSPLHF
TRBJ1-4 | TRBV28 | CASSLRGVNEKLFF
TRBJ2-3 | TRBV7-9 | CASSATSGRAEADTQYF
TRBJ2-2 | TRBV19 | CASSDGLAGDRDGELFF
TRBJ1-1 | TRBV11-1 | CASSPHRVSMNTEAFF
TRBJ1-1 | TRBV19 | CASSRDRGLDTEAFF
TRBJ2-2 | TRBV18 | CASSLTIPSDSNTGELFF
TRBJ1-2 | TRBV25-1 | CASSGQGTGYGYTF
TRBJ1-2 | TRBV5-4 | CASWGRGRRYYGYTF